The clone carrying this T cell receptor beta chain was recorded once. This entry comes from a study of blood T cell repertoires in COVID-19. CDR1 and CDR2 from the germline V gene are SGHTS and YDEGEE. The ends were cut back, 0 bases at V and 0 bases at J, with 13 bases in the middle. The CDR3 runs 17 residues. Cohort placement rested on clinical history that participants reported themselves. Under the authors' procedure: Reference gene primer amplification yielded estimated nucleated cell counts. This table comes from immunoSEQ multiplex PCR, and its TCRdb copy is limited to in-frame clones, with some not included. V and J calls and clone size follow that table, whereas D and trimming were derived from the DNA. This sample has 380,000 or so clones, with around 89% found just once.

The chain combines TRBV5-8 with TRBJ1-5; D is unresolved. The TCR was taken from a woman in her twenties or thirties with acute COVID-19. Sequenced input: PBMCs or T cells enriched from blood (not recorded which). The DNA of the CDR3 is TGTGCCAGCAGCTTGGAGGGAGGTGGGGTTAGCAATCAGCCCCAGCATTTT. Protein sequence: CASSLEGGGVSNQPQHF.